This TCR beta chain was identified during a study of T cell responses to AZD1222 COVID-19 vaccine. Study outcomes and limitations: Variant regions that are unmutated are reportedly the target of nearly half of spike-specific TCRs. Once two AZD1222 doses were given, Spike-specific TCR breadth and depth went up. The span of vaccine-associated CD4 TCRs extended across spike, with dominance at 160-218 and 743-854. Just five or six AZD1222 recipients were seropositive at baseline.

The repertoire was sequenced with immunoSEQ multiplex PCR; TCRdb's copy has only in-frame clones and lacks some. The sample has more than 250,000 clones, over 85% seen once. About this clone: Antigen: not known.

This receptor was identified in an adult in good health. Sequences were derived from peripheral blood, sampled on day 0 of AZD1222 vaccination.

In DNA, the CDR3 is TGTGCCAGCACCCCGGGGGGGATCTATGGCTACACCTTC. Encoded protein: CASTPGGIYGYTF. The V gene is TRBV6-5, the J gene TRBJ1-2, with TRBD1 as a possible D gene (5 bases). The CDR3 totals 13 residues. V was trimmed by 7 bases and J by 4 bases, leaving 13 bases between them. In germline, CDR1 is MNHEY, CDR2 SVGAGI.